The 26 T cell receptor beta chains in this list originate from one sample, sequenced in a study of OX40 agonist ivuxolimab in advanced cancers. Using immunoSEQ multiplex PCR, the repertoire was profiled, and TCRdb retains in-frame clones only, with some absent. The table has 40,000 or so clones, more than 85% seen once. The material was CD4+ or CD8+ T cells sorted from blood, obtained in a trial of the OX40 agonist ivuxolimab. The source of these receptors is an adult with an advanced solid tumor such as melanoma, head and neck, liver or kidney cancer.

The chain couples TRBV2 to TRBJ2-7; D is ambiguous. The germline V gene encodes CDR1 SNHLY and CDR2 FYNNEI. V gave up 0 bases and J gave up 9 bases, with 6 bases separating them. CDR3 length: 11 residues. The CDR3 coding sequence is TGTGCCAGCAGTGAAGCGCGTCTGCAGTACTTC. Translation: CASSEARLQYF.

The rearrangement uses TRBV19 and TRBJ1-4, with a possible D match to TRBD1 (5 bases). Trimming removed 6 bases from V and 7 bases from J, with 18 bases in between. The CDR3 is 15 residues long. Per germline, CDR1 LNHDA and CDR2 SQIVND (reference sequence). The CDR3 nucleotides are TGTGCCAGTAGCCCCTCCGCGGGGCTAGGTGAAAAACTGTTTTTT. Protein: CASSPSAGLGEKLFF. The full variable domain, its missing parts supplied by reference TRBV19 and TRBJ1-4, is DGGITQSPKYLFRKEGQNVTLSCEQNLNHDAMYWYRQDPGQGLRLIYYSQIVNDFQKGDIAEGYSVSREKKESFPLTVTSAQKNPTAFYLCASSPSAGLGEKLFFGSGTQLSVL.

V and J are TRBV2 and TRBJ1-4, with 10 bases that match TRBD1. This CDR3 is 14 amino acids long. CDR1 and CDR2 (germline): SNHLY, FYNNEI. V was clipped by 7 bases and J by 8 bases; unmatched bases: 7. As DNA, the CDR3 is TGTGCCAGCACCCGGACAGGGGGAAGAGAAAAACTGTTTTTT. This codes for CASTRTGGREKLFF.

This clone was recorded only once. The CDR3 DNA sequence: TGTGCCAGCAGGCTTGGACTAGCGGGCCACAATGAGCAGTTCTTC. This sequence encodes CASRLGLAGHNEQFF. The chain carries TRBV27 and TRBJ2-1, with 11 bases fitting TRBD2. Per germline, CDR1 MNHEY and CDR2 SMNVEV (reference sequence). J gave up 5 bases and V 6 bases, and 6 bases lay outside the gene matches. CDR3 length: 15 residues.

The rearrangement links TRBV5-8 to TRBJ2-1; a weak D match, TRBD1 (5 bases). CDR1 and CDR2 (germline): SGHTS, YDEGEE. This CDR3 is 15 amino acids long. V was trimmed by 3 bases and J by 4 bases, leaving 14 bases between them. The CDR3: CASSSIPQAYNEQFF. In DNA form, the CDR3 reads TGTGCCAGCAGCTCGATACCACAGGCATACAATGAGCAGTTCTTC.

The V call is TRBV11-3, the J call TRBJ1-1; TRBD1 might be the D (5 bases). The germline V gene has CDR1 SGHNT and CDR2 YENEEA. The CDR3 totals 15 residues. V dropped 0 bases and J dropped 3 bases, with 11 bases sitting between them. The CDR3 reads CASSLDQGLDTEAFF. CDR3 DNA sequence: TGTGCCAGCAGCTTAGATCAGGGTTTGGACACTGAAGCTTTCTTT.

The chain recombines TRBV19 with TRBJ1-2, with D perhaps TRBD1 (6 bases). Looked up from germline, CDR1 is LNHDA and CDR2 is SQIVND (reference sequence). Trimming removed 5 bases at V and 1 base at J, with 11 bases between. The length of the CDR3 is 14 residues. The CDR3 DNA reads TGTGCCAGTAGTCCGTGGACAGTTAACTATGGCTACACCTTC. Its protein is CASSPWTVNYGYTF.

Here the CDR3 DNA reads TGTGCCAGCAGCGTAGGAGGAAACTGGGGGTCCTACAATGAGCAGTTCTTC. Its translation is CASSVGGNWGSYNEQFF. The chain employs TRBV9 and TRBJ2-1, with D perhaps TRBD1 or TRBD2 (5 bases each). Trimming cost V 0 bases and J 1 base, with 14 bases left between them. CDR1 and CDR2 (germline): SGDLS, YYNGEE. The length of the CDR3 is 17 residues.

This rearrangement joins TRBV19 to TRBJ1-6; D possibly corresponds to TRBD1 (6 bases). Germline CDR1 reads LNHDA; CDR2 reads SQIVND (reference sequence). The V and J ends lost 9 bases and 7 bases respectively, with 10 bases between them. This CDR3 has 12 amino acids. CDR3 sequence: CASGQGNSPLHF. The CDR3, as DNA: TGTGCCAGCGGGCAGGGGAATTCACCCCTCCACTTT.

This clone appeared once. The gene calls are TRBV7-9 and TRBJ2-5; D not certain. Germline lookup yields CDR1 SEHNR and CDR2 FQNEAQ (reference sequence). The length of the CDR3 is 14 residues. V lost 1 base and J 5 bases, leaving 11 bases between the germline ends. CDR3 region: CASSLVGVGETQYF. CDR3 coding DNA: TGTGCCAGCAGCTTAGTAGGAGTGGGGGAGACCCAGTACTTC.

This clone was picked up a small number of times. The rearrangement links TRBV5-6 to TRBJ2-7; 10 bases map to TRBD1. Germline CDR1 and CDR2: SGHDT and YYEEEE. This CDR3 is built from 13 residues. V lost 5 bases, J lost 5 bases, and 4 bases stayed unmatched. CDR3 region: CASSVDRGDEQYF. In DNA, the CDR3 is TGTGCCAGCAGTGTGGACAGGGGGGACGAGCAGTACTTC.

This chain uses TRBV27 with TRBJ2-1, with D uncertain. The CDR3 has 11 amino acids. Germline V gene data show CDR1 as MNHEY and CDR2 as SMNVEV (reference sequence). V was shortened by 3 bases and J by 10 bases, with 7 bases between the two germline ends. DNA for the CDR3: TGTGCCAGCAGTTTGGGTAACGAGCAGTTCTTC. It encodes CASSLGNEQFF.

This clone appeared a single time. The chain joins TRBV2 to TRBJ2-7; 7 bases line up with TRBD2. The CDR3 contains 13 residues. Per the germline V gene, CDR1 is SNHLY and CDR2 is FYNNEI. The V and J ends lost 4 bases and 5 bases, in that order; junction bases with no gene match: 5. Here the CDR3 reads CASSARLANEQYF. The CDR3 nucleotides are TGTGCCAGCAGTGCCAGACTAGCAAACGAGCAGTACTTC.

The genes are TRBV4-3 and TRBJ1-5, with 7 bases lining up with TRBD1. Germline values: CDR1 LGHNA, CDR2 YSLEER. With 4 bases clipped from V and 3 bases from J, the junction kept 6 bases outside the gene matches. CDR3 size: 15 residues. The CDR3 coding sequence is TGCGCCAGCAGCCTAACGACAGGGAACAATCAGCCCCAGCATTTT. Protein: CASSLTTGNNQPQHF.

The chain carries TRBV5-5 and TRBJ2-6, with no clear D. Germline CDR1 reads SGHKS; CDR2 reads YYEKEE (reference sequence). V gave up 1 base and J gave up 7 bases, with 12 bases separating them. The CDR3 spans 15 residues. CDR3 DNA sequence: TGTGCCAGCAGCTTGTTGACTCTCGGCGCCAACGTCCTGACTTTC. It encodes CASSLLTLGANVLTF. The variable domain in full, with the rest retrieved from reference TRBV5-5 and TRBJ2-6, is DAGVTQSPTHLIKTRGQQVTLRCSPISGHKSVSWYQQVLGQGPQFIFQYYEKEERGRGNFPDRFSARQFPNYSSELNVNALLLGDSALYLCASSLLTLGANVLTFGAGSRLTVL.

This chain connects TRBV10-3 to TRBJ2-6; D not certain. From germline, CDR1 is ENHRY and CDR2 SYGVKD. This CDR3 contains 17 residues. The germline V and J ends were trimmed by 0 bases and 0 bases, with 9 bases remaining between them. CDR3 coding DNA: TGTGCCATCAGTGAGTCGAATGGTTACTCTGGGGCCAACGTCCTGACTTTC. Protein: CAISESNGYSGANVLTF.

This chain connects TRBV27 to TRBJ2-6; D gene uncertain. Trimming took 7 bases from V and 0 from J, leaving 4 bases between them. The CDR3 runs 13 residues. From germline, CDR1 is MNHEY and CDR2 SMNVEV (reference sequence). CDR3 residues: CASKPSGANVLTF. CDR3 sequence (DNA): TGTGCCAGCAAGCCCTCTGGGGCCAACGTCCTGACTTTC.

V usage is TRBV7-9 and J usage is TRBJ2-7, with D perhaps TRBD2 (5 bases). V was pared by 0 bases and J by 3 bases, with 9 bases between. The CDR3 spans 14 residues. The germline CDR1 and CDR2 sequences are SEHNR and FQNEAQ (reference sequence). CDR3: CASSLAGEIYEQYF. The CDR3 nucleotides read TGTGCCAGCAGCTTAGCGGGAGAGATCTACGAGCAGTACTTC.

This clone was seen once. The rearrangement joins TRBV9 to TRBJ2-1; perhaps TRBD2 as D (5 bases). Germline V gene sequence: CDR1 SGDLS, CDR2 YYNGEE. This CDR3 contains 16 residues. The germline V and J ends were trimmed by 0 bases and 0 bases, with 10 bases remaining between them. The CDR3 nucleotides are TGTGCCAGCAGCGTAGGAGGGCTCCTCTCCTACAATGAGCAGTTCTTC. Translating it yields CASSVGGLLSYNEQFF.

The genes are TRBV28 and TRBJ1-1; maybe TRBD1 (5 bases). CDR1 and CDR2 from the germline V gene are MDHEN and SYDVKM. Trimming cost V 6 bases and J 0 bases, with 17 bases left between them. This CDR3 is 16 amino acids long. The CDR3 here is CASSSLDGQLNTEAFF. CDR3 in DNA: TGTGCCAGCAGCTCCCTTGACGGACAATTGAACACTGAAGCTTTCTTT.

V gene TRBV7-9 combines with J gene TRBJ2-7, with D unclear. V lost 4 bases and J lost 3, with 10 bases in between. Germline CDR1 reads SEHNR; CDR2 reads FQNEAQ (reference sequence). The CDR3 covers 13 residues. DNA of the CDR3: TGTGCCAGCAGCTCTGGGAACTTCTACGAGCAGTACTTC. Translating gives CASSSGNFYEQYF. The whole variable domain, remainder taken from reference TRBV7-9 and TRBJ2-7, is DTGVSQNPRHKITKRGQNVTFRCDPISEHNRLYWYRQTLGQGPEFLTYFQNEAQLEKSRLLSDRFSAERPKGSFSTLEIQRTEQGDSAMYLCASSSGNFYEQYFGPGTRLTVT.

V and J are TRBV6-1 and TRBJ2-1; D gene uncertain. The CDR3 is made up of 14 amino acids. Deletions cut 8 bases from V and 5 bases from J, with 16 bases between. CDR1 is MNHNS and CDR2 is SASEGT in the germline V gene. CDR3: CASRRLDTDNEQFF. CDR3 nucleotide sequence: TGTGCCAGCCGGAGACTCGATACTGACAATGAGCAGTTCTTC.

CDR3 region: CSVVSGTGNEQFF. In nucleotides, the CDR3 is TGCAGCGTTGTAAGCGGGACGGGCAATGAGCAGTTCTTC. The chain employs TRBV29-1 and TRBJ2-1; 7 bases fit TRBD2. This CDR3 spans 13 amino acids. With 4 bases clipped from V and 6 bases from J, the junction kept 6 bases outside the gene matches. CDR1 SQVTM and CDR2 ANQGSEA come from the germline V gene.

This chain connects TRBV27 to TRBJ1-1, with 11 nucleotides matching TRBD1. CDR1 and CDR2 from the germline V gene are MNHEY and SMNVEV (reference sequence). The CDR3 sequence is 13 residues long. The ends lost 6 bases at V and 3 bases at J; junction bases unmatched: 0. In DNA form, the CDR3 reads TGTGCCAGCAGGGACAGGGGGCACACTGAAGCTTTCTTT. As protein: CASRDRGHTEAFF.

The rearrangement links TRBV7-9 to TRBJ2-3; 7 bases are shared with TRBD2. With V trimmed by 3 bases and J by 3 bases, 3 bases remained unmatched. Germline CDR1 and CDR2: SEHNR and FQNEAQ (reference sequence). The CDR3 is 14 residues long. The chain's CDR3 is CASSFPGRTDTQYF. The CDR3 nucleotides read TGTGCCAGCAGCTTCCCCGGGAGGACAGATACGCAGTATTTT.

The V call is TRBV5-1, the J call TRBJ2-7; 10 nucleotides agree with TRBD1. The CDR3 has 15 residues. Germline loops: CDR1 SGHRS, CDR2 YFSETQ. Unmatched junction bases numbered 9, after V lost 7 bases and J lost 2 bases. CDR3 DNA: TGCGCCAGCTCCACCGGGACAGGGGCCGCCTACGAGCAGTACTTC. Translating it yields CASSTGTGAAYEQYF.